This T cell receptor (beta chain) was retrieved from a study of healthy donors' naive CD4 and CD8 T cells. Turning to the study itself: For TCR alpha, new primers spanned all functional IMGT alpha genes.

From germline, CDR1 is LNHNV and CDR2 YYDKDF (reference sequence). The CDR3 extends over 14 amino acids. Each TCR library used 500 ng of total RNA and a linear amplification protocol. TCRdb re-derived calls from the reads in MiXCR, one entry per CDR3 protein. The table lists about 180,000 distinct CDR3 sequences, over 60% of them singletons. This clonotype came up once. One junction end disagrees with the germline gene, perhaps due to a read error. This rearrangement joins TRBV15 to TRBJ2-3, with 7 bases matching TRBD1. The TCR was taken from a pool of human donors in good health; the sample pools cells from several healthy donors. Sequencing was carried out using naive CD4+ and CD8+ T cells sorted from blood, pooled from several donors. CDR3 in DNA: TGTGCCACCAGCAACCGACAGGGCACGGATACGCAGTATTTT. Translated, it gives CATSNRQGTDTQYF.